This T cell receptor beta chain derives from a study of OX40 agonist ivuxolimab in advanced cancers. Background on the study: Given to patients was ivuxolimab, an agonistic anti-OX40 (CD134) antibody. All patients had ivuxolimab intravenously every 2 weeks at 0.01 to 10 mg/kg. The mean age was about 57 years, ranging from about 23 to 79, with 65% to 85% of participants male. Study results and limitations: The study did not work out the antigen specificity of the expanded peripheral T cells.

Data came from immunoSEQ multiplex PCR; TCRdb stores just in-frame clones and leaves some out. The data contain under 80,000 clones, about 89% of them singletons. This clone was seen a few times. The antigen remains unidentified. Germline V gives CDR1 SGHRS, CDR2 YFSETQ. This CDR3 is 15 amino acids long. Trimming took 1 base from V and 6 from J; bases not matched to a gene: 8. The sequence was collected from an adult with an advanced solid tumor such as melanoma, head and neck, liver or kidney cancer. The J gene is TRBJ1-2, the V gene TRBV5-1; 8 positions agree with TRBD1. The source material was CD4+ or CD8+ T cells sorted from blood, sampled in a trial of the OX40 agonist ivuxolimab. The CDR3 bases are TGCGCCAGCAGCTTGTGGGACAGGAGTATCGATGGCTACACCTTC. It yields the protein CASSLWDRSIDGYTF. Based on the CDR3 plus reference TRBV5-1 and TRBJ1-2, the full variable domain is KAGVTQTPRYLIKTRGQQVTLSCSPISGHRSVSWYQQTPGQGLQFLFEYFSETQRNKGNFPGRFSGRQFSNSRSEMNVSTLELGDSALYLCASSLWDRSIDGYTFGSGTRLTVV.